Listed below are T cell receptor beta chains from one sample, sequenced in a study of control samples from healthy donors and cancer patients. Generated by immunoSEQ multiplex PCR, the TCRdb table keeps only in-frame clones and is missing some. This table has roughly 38,000 clones, 80% to 95% appearing once. The sample was blood. These receptors all stem from a woman aged 45-60 years in good health. CDR3s include the opening cysteine and the closing phenylalanine or tryptophan. Fields, in order: V gene, D gene, CDR3 length, J gene, clone size, CDR3 DNA, CDR3 protein. The D gene is left open where the match is weak. Size values are once, few and many counts, or a class for expanded clones, and some rows have none.

TRBV15	.	15	TRBJ2-5	.	TGTGCCACCAGCAGAGATCAACAGATCTGGGGGACCCAGTACTTC	CATSRDQQIWGTQYF
TRBV10-3	TRBD2	15	TRBJ2-1	.	TGTGCCATCAGTGAACAAAGCGGGGGGGTCAATGAGCAGTTCTTC	CAISEQSGGVNEQFF
TRBV9	.	13	TRBJ2-3	once	TGTGCCAGCAGCGTTCGGAGAACAGATACGCAGTATTTT	CASSVRRTDTQYF
TRBV30	.	13	TRBJ1-2	.	TGTGCCTGTACAGGGAGCAAAAACTATGGCTACACCTTC	CACTGSKNYGYTF
TRBV6-6	.	13	TRBJ1-5	.	TGTGCCAGCACCAGAGGGGGGGGAGGGCCCCAGCATTTT	CASTRGGGGPQHF
TRBV19	.	14	TRBJ1-5	.	TGTGCCAGTAGTCCAAGTGGGGGGAGTCAGCCCCAGCATTTT	CASSPSGGSQPQHF
TRBV11-3	.	15	TRBJ2-7	.	TGTGCCAGCAGCTTAATTGGACAAAAAAACTACGAGCAGTACTTC	CASSLIGQKNYEQYF
TRBV29-1	TRBD2	13	TRBJ2-1	.	TGCAGCGTTGAAGCGGGGGGCTACAATGAGCAGTTCTTC	CSVEAGGYNEQFF
TRBV30	TRBD1	13	TRBJ1-2	.	TGTGCCTGGAGTGTGTACTCGACAGGGGGCTACACCTTC	CAWSVYSTGGYTF
TRBV27	TRBD1	15	TRBJ2-1	.	TGTGCCAGCAGTTTTCAAGGACAGGGGTGGAATGAGCAGTTCTTC	CASSFQGQGWNEQFF
TRBV30	.	13	TRBJ1-5	once	TGTGCCTGGAGTCCCGGGGGTTTGAAGCCCCAGCATTTT	CAWSPGGLKPQHF
TRBV11-1	.	13	TRBJ2-3	once	TGTGCCAGCAGCTTAAACCAGGGGGGTACGCAGTATTTT	CASSLNQGGTQYF